This T cell receptor beta chain was profiled in a study of cytomegalovirus exposure and HLA in healthy donors. The primer mix had 60 Vbeta and 13 Jbeta primers. Here immunoSEQ multiplex PCR was the method, and the copy in TCRdb shows in-frame clones only, minus some. The table shows around 100,000 clones, with around 78% occurring only once. Study conclusions and caveats: Later examination showed HLA-associated TCR beta chains had greater clonal expansion than equally common others.

About this clone itself: As yet, its antigen is unknown.

This TCR derives from a male donor in good health and CMV-seropositive. Input material: PBMCs.

CDR3 coding DNA: TGTGCCAGCAGCTCGACAGGGGACGAGCAGTACTTC. Translation: CASSSTGDEQYF. J is TRBJ2-7 and V is TRBV7-6; 8 positions match TRBD1. The V and J ends lost 4 bases and 5 bases, in that order; junction bases with no gene match: 1. Germline values: CDR1 SGHVS, CDR2 FNYEAQ. The CDR3 loop spans 12 amino acids.